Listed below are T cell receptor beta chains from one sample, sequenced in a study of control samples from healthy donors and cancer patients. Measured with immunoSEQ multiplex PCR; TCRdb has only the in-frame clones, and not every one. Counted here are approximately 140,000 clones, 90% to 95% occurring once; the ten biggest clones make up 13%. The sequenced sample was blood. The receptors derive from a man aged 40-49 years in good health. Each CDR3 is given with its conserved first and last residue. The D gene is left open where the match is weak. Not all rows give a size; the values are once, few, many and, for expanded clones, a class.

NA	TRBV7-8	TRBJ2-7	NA	CASSPILTASYEQYF	TGTGCCAGCAGCCCCATCTTGACAGCCTCCTACGAGCAGTACTTC
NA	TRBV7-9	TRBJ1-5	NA	CASSLDWEIGQPQHF	TGTGCCAGCAGCTTAGACTGGGAGATCGGTCAGCCCCAGCATTTT
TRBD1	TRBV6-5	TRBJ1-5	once	CASSKQGGGQPQHF	TGTGCCAGCAGTAAACAGGGGGGCGGTCAGCCCCAGCATTTT
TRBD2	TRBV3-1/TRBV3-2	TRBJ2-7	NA	CASSLTSGASYEQYF	TGTGCCAGCAGCCTTACTAGCGGGGCTAGCTACGAGCAGTACTTC
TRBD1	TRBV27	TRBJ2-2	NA	CASSLYSGQGLTGELFF	TGTGCCAGCAGTTTATACTCGGGACAGGGGTTAACCGGGGAGCTGTTTTTT
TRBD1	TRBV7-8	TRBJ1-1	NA	CASSPDRAPWGAFF	TGTGCCAGCAGCCCCGACAGGGCCCCTTGGGGTGCTTTCTTT
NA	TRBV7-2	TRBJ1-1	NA	CASSFSALNTEAFF	TGTGCCAGCAGCTTCAGCGCGTTGAACACTGAAGCTTTCTTT
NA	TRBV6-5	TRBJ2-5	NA	CASSYSNSLGTQYF	TGTGCCAGCAGTTACTCGAACAGTCTAGGGACCCAGTACTTC
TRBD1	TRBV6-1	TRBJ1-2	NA	CASSEQGAFGYTF	TGTGCCAGCAGTGAACAGGGGGCGTTTGGCTACACCTTC
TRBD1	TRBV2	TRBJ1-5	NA	CASHTGVQPQHF	TGTGCCAGTCATACAGGGGTTCAGCCCCAGCATTTT
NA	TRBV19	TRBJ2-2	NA	CASIRGAGELFF	TGTGCCAGTATTAGGGGGGCCGGGGAGCTGTTTTTT
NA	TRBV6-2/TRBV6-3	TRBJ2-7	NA	CASSVGHSSYEQYF	TGTGCCAGCAGCGTAGGGCATTCCTCCTACGAGCAGTACTTC
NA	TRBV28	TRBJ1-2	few	CATGGVNYGYTF	TGTGCCACTGGGGGAGTAAACTATGGCTACACCTTC
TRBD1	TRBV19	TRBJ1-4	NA	CASRAGGSHEKLFF	TGTGCCAGTCGGGCAGGGGGGTCTCATGAAAAACTGTTTTTT
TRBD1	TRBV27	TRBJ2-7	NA	CASSLTGTGRYEQYF	TGTGCCAGCAGTTTAACCGGGACAGGGAGGTACGAGCAGTACTTC
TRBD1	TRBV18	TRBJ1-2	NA	CASSPYRGLDYGYTF	TGTGCCAGCTCACCTTACAGGGGCCTGGACTATGGCTACACCTTC
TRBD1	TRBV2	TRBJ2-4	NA	CASSGGQGSAKNIQYF	TGTGCCAGCAGTGGGGGACAGGGTTCTGCCAAAAACATTCAGTACTTC
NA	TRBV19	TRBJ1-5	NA	CASSSLGQPEPQHF	TGTGCCAGTAGTTCCCTCGGACAGCCTGAGCCCCAGCATTTT
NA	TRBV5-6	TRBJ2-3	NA	CASREGIVPDTQYF	TGTGCCAGCAGGGAGGGGATAGTCCCAGATACGCAGTATTTT
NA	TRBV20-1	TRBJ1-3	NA	CSALTGNTIYF	TGCAGTGCGTTGACAGGAAACACCATATATTTT
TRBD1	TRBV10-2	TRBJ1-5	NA	CASRGQGVNQPQHF	TGCGCCAGCAGAGGGCAGGGGGTCAATCAGCCCCAGCATTTT
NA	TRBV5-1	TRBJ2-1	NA	CASSWAPLTSYNEQFF	TGCGCCAGCAGCTGGGCGCCATTAACCTCCTACAATGAGCAGTTCTTC
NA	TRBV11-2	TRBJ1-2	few	CASSSVMGPPYGYTF	TGTGCCAGCAGCTCCGTTATGGGCCCACCCTATGGCTACACCTTC
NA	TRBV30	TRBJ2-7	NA	CAWSVTRAGGEQYF	TGTGCCTGGAGTGTAACACGGGCTGGGGGTGAGCAGTACTTC
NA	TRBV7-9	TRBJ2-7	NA	CASSWTLAEQYF	TGTGCCAGCAGTTGGACCCTTGCCGAGCAGTACTTC
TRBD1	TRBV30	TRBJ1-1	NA	CAWRLLPGQGFQAFF	TGTGCCTGGAGGCTTTTACCGGGACAGGGGTTTCAAGCTTTCTTT
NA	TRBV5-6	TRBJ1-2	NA	CASSLVVEDYGYTF	TGTGCCAGCAGCTTGGTTGTAGAGGACTATGGCTACACCTTC
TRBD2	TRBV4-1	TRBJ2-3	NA	CASSQEPGGVNTQYF	TGCGCCAGCAGCCAAGAACCGGGGGGGGTTAATACGCAGTATTTT
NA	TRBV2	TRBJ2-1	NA	CASSEGVGRNEQFF	TGTGCCAGCAGTGAAGGGGTAGGTCGCAATGAGCAGTTCTTC
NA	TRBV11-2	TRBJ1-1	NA	CASSEQGNTEAFF	TGTGCCAGCAGCGAACAGGGGAACACTGAAGCTTTCTTT
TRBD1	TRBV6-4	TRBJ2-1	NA	CASSPGQGALYNEQFF	TGTGCCAGCAGTCCGGGACAGGGGGCTTTGTACAATGAGCAGTTCTTC
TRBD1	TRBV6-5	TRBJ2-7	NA	CASSKRDRSSYEQYF	TGTGCCAGCAGTAAAAGGGACAGGAGCTCCTACGAGCAGTACTTC
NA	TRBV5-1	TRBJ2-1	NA	CASSLEVSWNEQFF	TGCGCCAGCAGCTTGGAGGTTAGTTGGAATGAGCAGTTCTTC
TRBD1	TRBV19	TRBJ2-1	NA	CASSDRGVGNEQFF	TGTGCCAGTAGTGACAGGGGAGTCGGCAATGAGCAGTTCTTC
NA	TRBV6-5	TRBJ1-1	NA	CASGLPRDTEAFF	TGTGCCAGCGGGCTGCCTAGGGACACTGAAGCTTTCTTT
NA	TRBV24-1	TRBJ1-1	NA	CATSSPGAPEAFF	TGTGCCACCAGCTCCCCGGGGGCACCTGAAGCTTTCTTT
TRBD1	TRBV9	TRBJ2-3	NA	CASSSTGTGGTDTQYF	TGTGCCAGCAGCTCCACCGGGACAGGGGGCACAGATACGCAGTATTTT
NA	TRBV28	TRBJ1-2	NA	CASSRRGARFSYGYTF	TGTGCCAGCAGTCGTCGAGGGGCTCGATTTTCCTATGGCTACACCTTC
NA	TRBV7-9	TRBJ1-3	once	CASSLGPISGNTIYF	TGTGCCAGCAGCTTAGGCCCAATCTCTGGAAACACCATATATTTT
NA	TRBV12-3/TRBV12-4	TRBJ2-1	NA	CASSNDRNNEQFF	TGTGCCAGCAGTAATGACAGGAACAATGAGCAGTTCTTC